One sample yielded the 17 T cell receptor beta chains listed below, sequenced in a study of T cells in Graves' hyperthyroidism and ophthalmopathy. RNA transcripts gave rise to amplified TCR beta CDR3 regions. The HTBI primer set drove a first-round RT-PCR of the TCR CDR3. TCRdb re-analysed the multiplex PCR reads in MiXCR, keeping a single row per CDR3 protein. The sample lists about 610,000 distinct CDR3 sequences, roughly 50% occurring once. Material for sequencing was peripheral blood or thyroid tissue (not recorded which). Every receptor here comes from a woman younger than 35 with Graves' hyperthyroidism.

This clonotype showed up many times. The rearrangement joins TRBV5-6 to TRBJ1-1; D is undetermined. Trimming shortened V by 0 bases and J by 0 bases, and 6 bases separated the two germline ends. The CDR3 totals 14 residues. The V gene's germline CDR1 is SGHDT and CDR2 YYEEEE. CDR3 sequence reads: CASSLVHLNTEAFF. The DNA of the CDR3 is TGTGCCAGCAGCTTGGTACACTTGAACACTGAAGCTTTCTTT.

In this sample, this clonotype turned up a few times. This rearrangement joins TRBV10-3 to TRBJ2-1, with 9 bases matching TRBD1. The CDR3 covers 13 residues. Germline CDR1 and CDR2: ENHRY and SYGVKD. V lost 6 bases, J lost 7 bases, and 4 bases stayed unmatched. The CDR3 sequence: CAIRQGAGNEQFF. Here the CDR3 DNA reads TGTGCCATCAGACAGGGGGCGGGGAATGAGCAGTTCTTC.

This clonotype has ten or more counts. The V call is TRBV9, the J call TRBJ2-7, with 7 bases lining up with TRBD2. J was trimmed by 6 bases and V by 0 bases; bases with no gene match: 9. The CDR3 is 15 residues long. Per germline, CDR1 SGDLS and CDR2 YYNGEE. The CDR3: CASSVDQREVGEQYF. The CDR3 nucleotides read TGTGCCAGCAGCGTAGACCAGCGGGAAGTGGGCGAGCAGTACTTC.

The chain is built from TRBV7-9 and TRBJ1-3, with a weak D call TRBD1 (5 bases). CDR3 size: 14 residues. Germline V gives CDR1 SEHNR, CDR2 FQNEAQ (reference sequence). Trimming removed 5 bases at V and 7 bases at J, with 15 bases between. In DNA, the CDR3 is TGTGCCAGCAGCCCGAGGGGACCCCTGAACACCATATATTTT. This sequence encodes CASSPRGPLNTIYF.

The table lists this clonotype with a count of one. A much larger clone is a single base away; this may be a read error. The CDR3 does not close with the conserved phenylalanine or tryptophan, likely indicating a read error. The J gene is TRBJ2-7, the V gene TRBV7-8; D is perhaps TRBD1 or TRBD2 (5 bases each). Germline loops: CDR1 SGHVS, CDR2 FQNEAQ. Trimming took off 7 bases at V and 4 bases at J, with 14 bases between the two ends. The CDR3 spans 13 residues. The CDR3 is CASKARGGYEQYL. The DNA of the CDR3 is TGTGCCAGCAAGGCCCGGGGCGGGTACGAGCAGTACCTC.

This clonotype has a count of ten or more. V usage is TRBV6-1 and J usage is TRBJ1-2, with D hard to call. The CDR3 is 12 amino acids. V was clipped by 2 bases and J by 5 bases, with 6 bases between them. Germline V CDR1 and CDR2: MNHNS, SASEGT. The CDR3 nucleotides read TGTGCCAGCAGTGAAAGGGTTTATGGCTACACCTTC. Amino acids: CASSERVYGYTF.

The rearrangement joins TRBV7-9 to TRBJ1-2, with a possible D match to TRBD1 (5 bases). V dropped 3 bases and J dropped 6 bases, with 11 bases sitting between them. The germline V gene has CDR1 SEHNR and CDR2 FQNEAQ (reference sequence). The CDR3 covers 13 residues. In DNA, the CDR3 is TGTGCCAGCAGCTTGGGGACGGTGCATGGCTACACCTTC. It translates to CASSLGTVHGYTF.

As for this clonotype: A much larger clonotype is one base distant, so this may be a read error. The chain employs TRBV6-6 and TRBJ1-4, with no clear D. Germline-derived CDR1 and CDR2 are MNHNY and SVGAGI (reference sequence). V was clipped by 8 bases and J by 5 bases, with 3 bases between them. The CDR3 spans 10 residues. CDR3 protein: CASGNEKLFF. CDR3 nucleotide sequence: TGTGCCAGCGGGAATGAAAAACTGTTTTTT.

In this sample, this clonotype turned up once. At one boundary the junction diverges from the germline segment, which might be a read error. The rearrangement joins TRBV20-1 to TRBJ1-5; TRBD1 matches at 8 bases. The CDR3 contains 17 residues. Germline values: CDR1 DFQATT, CDR2 SNEGSKA (reference sequence). The CDR3 DNA reads TGTAGTGCTAGTGCAGGGGGCGCAGGTGGAGTCAATCAGCCCCAGCATTTT. Translating it yields CSASAGGAGGVNQPQHF.

This clonotype was recorded many times. Mismatch with germline at one junction end may stem from a read error. The chain links TRBV28 to TRBJ2-5; no definite D call. CDR1 is MDHEN and CDR2 is SYDVKM in the germline V gene. CDR3 length equals 14 residues. The CDR3 bases are TGTGCCACCAGTGGTGGTACCACAGTGAAGACCCAGTACTTC. It specifies CATSGGTTVKTQYF.

This clonotype was observed a handful of times. The V call is TRBV11-1, the J call TRBJ1-1; 10 bases fit TRBD1. Losses at the gene ends were 5 bases for V and 3 bases for J; bases not matched to a gene: 9. Germline CDR1 is SGHAT and CDR2 is FQDESV (reference sequence). This CDR3 has 16 residues. The CDR3 coding sequence is TGTGCCAGCAGCCCTGACAGGGGGCAATCCTACACTGAAGCTTTCTTT. Its translation: CASSPDRGQSYTEAFF. Looking up the rest from reference TRBV11-1 and TRBJ1-1 gives the full variable domain: EAEVAQSPRYKITEKSQAVAFWCDPISGHATLYWYRQILGQGPELLVQFQDESVVDDSQLPKDRFSAERLKGVDSTLKIQPAELGDSAMYLCASSPDRGQSYTEAFFGQGTRLTVV.

The chain links TRBV3-1 to TRBJ1-4; D is unresolved. The V gene lost 2 bases and the J gene lost 5 bases, with 12 bases spanning the gap. Looked up from germline, CDR1 is LGHDT and CDR2 is YNNKEL (reference sequence). CDR3 length: 15 amino acids. CDR3 sequence (DNA): TGTGCCAGCAGCCAAATGGGGAGCGAGAATGAAAAACTGTTTTTT. Translated, it gives CASSQMGSENEKLFF.

The chain is built from TRBV7-9 and TRBJ1-4; D not certain. Germline CDR1 and CDR2: SEHNR and FQNEAQ (reference sequence). V was trimmed by 4 bases and J by 0 bases, leaving 12 bases between them. This CDR3 has 16 amino acids. CDR3 residues: CASSSKLTTTNEKLFF. CDR3 coding DNA: TGTGCCAGCAGCTCCAAGCTCACGACAACTAATGAAAAACTGTTTTTT. Using reference TRBV7-9 and TRBJ1-4 for the parts outside the CDR3, the full variable domain is DTGVSQNPRHKITKRGQNVTFRCDPISEHNRLYWYRQTLGQGPEFLTYFQNEAQLEKSRLLSDRFSAERPKGSFSTLEIQRTEQGDSAMYLCASSSKLTTTNEKLFFGSGTQLSVL.

The CDR3 DNA reads TGTGCCAGCAGTTCCTCCCTCCATCAGGCGGTGAGCAATCAGCCCCAGCATTTT. It specifies CASSSSLHQAVSNQPQHF. The genes are TRBV27 and TRBJ1-5; the D is unclear. From germline, CDR1 is MNHEY and CDR2 SMNVEV (reference sequence). V dropped 4 bases and J dropped 1 base, with 20 bases sitting between them. There are 18 residues in the CDR3.

Comment on this clonotype: The missing conserved phenylalanine or tryptophan at the end of this CDR3 makes a read error likely. This chain links TRBV11-2 with TRBJ1-4; D remains unclear. The CDR3 consists of 18 residues. V was clipped by 4 bases and J by 1 base, with 19 bases between them. Germline values: CDR1 SGHAT, CDR2 FQNNGV. As DNA, the CDR3 is TGTGCCAGCAGCTCCCCCCTACCGTATGCTAGAACTAATGAAAAACTGTTTCTT. This sequence encodes CASSSPLPYARTNEKLFL.

The chain links TRBV9 to TRBJ1-2, with D unresolved. V was shortened by 3 bases and J by 7 bases, with 10 bases between the two germline ends. The germline V gene encodes CDR1 SGDLS and CDR2 YYNGEE. The CDR3 length is 12 residues. This CDR3 is CASSAVSSGYTF. The DNA of the CDR3 is TGTGCCAGCAGCGCCGTCAGCAGTGGCTACACCTTC.

This clonotype has ten or more counts. This chain links TRBV14 with TRBJ2-5, with no clear D. V lost 4 bases to trimming and J lost 1 base, with 10 bases between them. The germline V gene encodes CDR1 SGHDN and CDR2 FVKESK. CDR3 size: 14 residues. The CDR3 sequence is CASSRRHRQETQYF. Here the CDR3 DNA reads TGTGCCAGCAGCCGGCGGCATCGCCAAGAGACCCAGTACTTC.